This T cell receptor beta chain was captured in a study of T-cell reconstitution after alpha-beta-depleted transplantation in children. Findings and limits, study-wide: Diversity of TCRbeta at day 60 was high in some patients, arising from surviving recipient T cells and thymic progenitors. T-cell counts and diversity were attributed mostly to newly produced T cells one year after transplant. As was reported, about two months after transplant, alpha-beta T cells came from several hundred expanded graft clones.

A word on this clonotype: As yet, its antigen is unknown.

Unique molecular identifiers tagged the TCRbeta library. TCRdb used MiXCR to reprocess the PCR reads, holding one entry per CDR3 protein. The repertoire holds about 220,000 distinct CDR3 sequences, with around a sixth as singletons. Material: PBMCs, mostly from graft donor cells, obtained 360 days after TCRalphabeta/CD19-depleted stem cell transplant. The source is a male patient aged 2-15 years who had a stem cell transplant for acute lymphoblastic leukemia, so the T cells may come from the graft donor.

Written as DNA, the CDR3 is TGTGCCAGCAGCTTGAGGGTAAAGCCGACCTACGAGCAGTACTTC. As protein: CASSLRVKPTYEQYF. The V gene is TRBV5-6, the J gene TRBJ2-7; D is uncertain. Germline V gene lookup returns CDR1 SGHDT and CDR2 YYEEEE. The CDR3 spans 15 residues. V was cut by 1 base and J by 2 bases, with 13 bases left in between.